The clone carrying this T cell receptor (beta chain) qualifies as medium-sized. The target antigen is unknown. The template was genomic DNA from peripheral blood, not RNA. The data were obtained in a study of T cell repertoires in aging, cancer and after chemotherapy. Study information: Patients with chronic lymphocytic leukemia were sampled before and after fludarabine- or bendamustine-based chemotherapy. Around 10 million TCR reads were in the whole dataset.

Germline CDR1 and CDR2: SGHNT and YENEEA. This CDR3 has 15 residues. Trimming removed 4 bases from V and 8 bases from J, with 15 bases in between. Study-wide results and limits: Age-matched healthy donors had significantly more diverse, less clonal blood TCR repertoires than untreated cancer patients. In hematological cancer patients, infiltrated lymphoid organs may have impaired thymic emigration or peripheral T cell expansion.

Multiplex touch-down PCR with TRB-A/B primers amplified rearranged V-D-J TRB sequences. Using its own MiXCR run on the multiplex PCR reads, TCRdb lists one record per CDR3 protein. The sample holds 2,500 to 3,500 distinct CDR3 sequences, roughly 22% seen once. The V gene is TRBV11-3, the J gene TRBJ1-6; D is unresolved. Material: blood. The receptor comes from a human donor with a blood cancer. CDR3: CASSSPYPRHSPLHF. The CDR3 DNA is TGTGCCAGCAGCTCGCCTTACCCCCGCCATTCACCCCTCCACTTT.